The 24 T cell receptor beta chains below were found in one sample sequenced in a study of T-cell memory formation after mild COVID-19 (dated by TCRdb to the early 2020s). Libraries came from 5' RACE. Sequencing was carried out with an Illumina NovaSeq 6000. TCRdb trimmed the raw reads at Q25, called clones with MiXCR and kept productive beta chains. Rows are combined by CDR3 protein, so each entry shows the most common genes and DNA. The table for this sample lists fewer than 550,000 distinct CDR3 sequences; about 19% of them were counted only once. The ten top clones hold 7.5% to 9.5% of the sample. The specimen was PBMCs or a T cell subset sorted from them (not recorded which). Receptors were obtained from an adult woman who had mild COVID-19 (a few samples of this study predate the infection). The sample titles of this study are shuffled in the database, so cell type and time point are left out; the donor was told from shared clones.

The chain is built from TRBV5-1 and TRBJ1-1; D uncertain. V was cut by 0 bases and J by 4 bases, with 7 bases left in between. The CDR3 length is 13 residues. CDR1 and CDR2 from the germline V gene are SGHRS and YFSETQ. DNA for the CDR3: TGCGCCAGCAGCTTGGGGGCGCCCACTGAAGCTTTCTTT. This sequence encodes CASSLGAPTEAFF.

This clonotype was observed a few times. This chain uses TRBV24-1 with TRBJ2-1, with a possible D match to TRBD1 (6 bases). CDR3 length: 16 residues. V was clipped by 3 bases and J by 8 bases, with 19 bases between them. Germline lookup yields CDR1 KGHDR and CDR2 SFDVKD. The CDR3 here is CATSDRNRDVRDEQFF. The DNA of the CDR3 is TGTGCCACCAGTGATCGTAACAGGGACGTACGGGATGAGCAGTTCTTC.

The J gene is TRBJ2-7, the V gene TRBV6-1, with D perhaps TRBD1 or TRBD2 (5 bases each). The length of the CDR3 is 14 residues. The germline V and J ends were trimmed by 5 bases and 5 bases, with 16 bases remaining between them. CDR1 is MNHNS, CDR2 SASEGT, per germline. This CDR3 is CASSTGTTVNEQYF. The CDR3, as DNA: TGTGCCAGCAGTACCGGGACGACGGTAAACGAGCAGTACTTC.

This clonotype has more than one count but fewer than ten. The V gene is TRBV6-5, the J gene TRBJ2-3; 9 positions match TRBD2. CDR3 length: 14 residues. V was clipped by 6 bases and J by 5 bases; unmatched bases: 6. Germline CDR1 and CDR2: MNHEY and SVGAGI. CDR3 amino acids: CASRTGLARDTQYF. DNA of the CDR3: TGTGCCAGCAGGACGGGACTAGCCAGAGATACGCAGTATTTT.

The table lists this clonotype with many counts. The chain links TRBV7-3 to TRBJ2-2; no reliable D call. The CDR3 length is 15 residues. V lost 6 bases, J lost 4 bases, and 15 bases lay in between. The germline CDR1 and CDR2 sequences are SGHTA and FQGTGA. The CDR3, as DNA: TGTGCCAGCAGGAAAATCGGTTCAGTCACCGGGGAGCTGTTTTTT. It specifies CASRKIGSVTGELFF.

The V call is TRBV7-8, the J call TRBJ1-5; no reliable D call. The V end lost 5 bases, the J end lost 0 bases, and 14 bases lay between the germline ends. The CDR3 length is 16 residues. Germline V gene data show CDR1 as SGHVS and CDR2 as FQNEAQ. The CDR3, as DNA: TGTGCCAGCAGCCTGCGTGGCGGCGATAGCAATCAGCCCCAGCATTTT. Translating gives CASSLRGGDSNQPQHF.

This clonotype was picked up many times. The chain employs TRBV5-5 and TRBJ1-6; no clear D. V was clipped by 1 base and J by 7 bases, with 3 bases between them. Germline lookup yields CDR1 SGHKS and CDR2 YYEKEE (reference sequence). The CDR3 runs to 12 residues. The CDR3: CASSLQNSPLHF. CDR3 in DNA: TGTGCCAGCAGCTTGCAGAATTCACCCCTCCACTTT.

The CDR3 coding sequence is TGCAGTGCTGCAGAGACCCAGTACTTC. Its protein is CSAAETQYF. The chain joins TRBV20-1 to TRBJ2-5; D uncertain. Germline V gene lookup returns CDR1 DFQATT and CDR2 SNEGSKA (reference sequence). V was cut by 5 bases and J by 4 bases, with 2 bases left in between. The CDR3 sequence is 9 residues long.

This clonotype has just a few counts. The gene calls are TRBV7-9 and TRBJ1-1; possibly TRBD1 for D (6 bases). Trimming pared 10 bases from V and 4 bases from J, leaving 22 bases between. Germline CDR1 SEHNR, CDR2 FQNEAQ (reference sequence). This CDR3 spans 15 amino acids. In DNA, the CDR3 is TGTGCCAACTCCCCTCGGGGGCGGGATGGCACTGAAGCTTTCTTT. Its protein product is CANSPRGRDGTEAFF. The full variable domain, with the rest looked up from reference TRBV7-9 and TRBJ1-1, is DTGVSQNPRHKITKRGQNVTFRCDPISEHNRLYWYRQTLGQGPEFLTYFQNEAQLEKSRLLSDRFSAERPKGSFSTLEIQRTEQGDSAMYLCANSPRGRDGTEAFFGQGTRLTVV.

The chain recombines TRBV13 with TRBJ2-1, with D possibly matching TRBD1 (6 bases). Germline V CDR1 and CDR2: PRHDT, FYEKMQ (reference sequence). V lost 4 bases, J lost 0 bases, and 13 bases lay in between. This CDR3 contains 16 residues. CDR3 loop: CASSYGQLSSYNEQFF. The CDR3 nucleotides read TGTGCCAGCAGCTACGGACAGCTCAGCTCCTACAATGAGCAGTTCTTC.

This chain connects TRBV20-1 to TRBJ2-5; perhaps D is TRBD1 or TRBD2 (5 bases each). Deletions cut 7 bases from V and 2 bases from J, with 17 bases between. The CDR3 consists of 14 residues. Germline CDR1 DFQATT, CDR2 SNEGSKA (reference sequence). CDR3 in amino acids: CSVFSGTQQETQYF. CDR3 DNA sequence: TGCAGTGTTTTCTCCGGGACCCAGCAAGAGACCCAGTACTTC.

This clonotype has just a few counts. The chain joins TRBV5-1 to TRBJ1-1, with D unclear. Trimming took off 0 bases at V and 2 bases at J, with 8 bases between the two ends. The V gene's germline CDR1 is SGHRS and CDR2 YFSETQ. This CDR3 region has 14 residues. The CDR3 region is CASSLDMINTEAFF. Written as DNA, the CDR3 is TGCGCCAGCAGCTTGGATATGATCAACACTGAAGCTTTCTTT.

The chain joins TRBV18 to TRBJ1-5; no reliable D call. This CDR3 region has 15 residues. V lost 8 bases, J lost 4 bases, and 18 bases lay in between. Looked up from germline, CDR1 is KGHSH and CDR2 is LQKENI. CDR3 amino acids: CASAPSRGGNQPQHF. In DNA form, the CDR3 reads TGTGCCAGCGCCCCATCCCGAGGAGGGAATCAGCCCCAGCATTTT. Full variable domain (remainder filled in from reference TRBV18 and TRBJ1-5): NAGVMQNPRHLVRRRGQEARLRCSPMKGHSHVYWYRQLPEEGLKFMVYLQKENIIDESGMPKERFSAEFPKEGPSILRIQQVVRGDSAAYFCASAPSRGGNQPQHFGDGTRLSIL.

The chain recombines TRBV9 with TRBJ1-1; D call uncertain. Per the germline V gene, CDR1 is SGDLS and CDR2 is YYNGEE. The V end lost 0 bases, the J end lost 1 base, and 4 bases lay between the germline ends. CDR3 size: 13 residues. The chain's CDR3 is CASSVGANTEAFF. CDR3 DNA: TGTGCCAGCAGCGTAGGTGCGAACACTGAAGCTTTCTTT.

This clonotype was picked up a small number of times. V gene TRBV20-1 combines with J gene TRBJ2-2, with a weak D call TRBD1 (5 bases). The CDR3 runs to 13 residues. Between the trimmed V and J ends, which lost 6 bases and 5 bases, there was a span of 13 bases. Germline assignment: CDR1 DFQATT and CDR2 SNEGSKA (reference sequence). In DNA form, the CDR3 reads TGCAGTGCCCTGACAGAACTAACCGGGGAGCTGTTTTTT. Its protein product is CSALTELTGELFF.

This clonotype was observed a handful of times. The chain combines TRBV4-2 with TRBJ2-5; TRBD1 matches 7 bases. CDR3 size: 16 residues. In germline, CDR1 is LGHNA, CDR2 YNFKEQ. The V and J ends lost 1 base and 9 bases, in that order; junction bases with no gene match: 14. CDR3 sequence: CASSQGPGGGYEAQYF. Here the CDR3 DNA reads TGTGCCAGCAGCCAAGGTCCAGGGGGTGGCTACGAAGCCCAGTACTTC.

A few counts support this clonotype. The chain joins TRBV12-3 or TRBV12-4 to TRBJ2-3; tentatively, D is TRBD2 (6 bases). Trimming took 7 bases from V and 2 from J, leaving 19 bases between them. The CDR3 runs 16 residues. CDR3 sequence reads: CASTQVGRKLTDTQYF. DNA of the CDR3: TGTGCCAGCACCCAAGTGGGGAGGAAGCTCACAGATACGCAGTATTTT.

A few counts support this clonotype. The chain is built from TRBV4-2 and TRBJ2-2; no definite D call. V dropped 3 bases and J dropped 1 base, with 6 bases sitting between them. The CDR3 covers 14 residues. The germline gives CDR1 LGHNA, CDR2 YNFKEQ. The DNA for the CDR3 is TGTGCCAGCAGCCACGGTAGGAACACCGGGGAGCTGTTTTTT. This encodes CASSHGRNTGELFF.

This clonotype was seen a handful of times. J is TRBJ1-6 and V is TRBV7-9; tentative D call: TRBD1 (5 bases). Trimming left V 6 bases short and J 8 bases short, with 14 bases between. Germline assignment: CDR1 SEHNR and CDR2 FQNEAQ (reference sequence). The CDR3 has 14 residues. As DNA, the CDR3 is TGTGCCAGCAGTCGCCGGGACGGGGATTCACCCCTCCACTTT. Translating it yields CASSRRDGDSPLHF. Combining the CDR3 with reference TRBV7-9 and TRBJ1-6 gives the whole variable domain DTGVSQNPRHKITKRGQNVTFRCDPISEHNRLYWYRQTLGQGPEFLTYFQNEAQLEKSRLLSDRFSAERPKGSFSTLEIQRTEQGDSAMYLCASSRRDGDSPLHFGNGTRLTVT.

This clonotype was observed a few times. The chain uses TRBV7-6 and TRBJ1-6, with 9 positions matching TRBD1. The junction had 5 bases not matched to a gene; V was cut back by 5 bases and J by 6 bases. Germline V gene lookup returns CDR1 SGHVS and CDR2 FNYEAQ. The CDR3 loop spans 15 amino acids. In DNA form, the CDR3 reads TGTGCCAGCAGCCCGGCGACAGGGGGTAATTCACCCCTCCACTTT. Its translation is CASSPATGGNSPLHF.

This chain links TRBV24-1 with TRBJ2-3; no definite D call. Germline CDR1 and CDR2: KGHDR and SFDVKD. This CDR3 is 14 amino acids long. The V gene lost 1 base and the J gene lost 3 bases, with 7 bases spanning the gap. The DNA for the CDR3 is TGTGCCACCAGTGATTTAACCAGTACAGATACGCAGTATTTT. Translation: CATSDLTSTDTQYF.

This clonotype was counted at least ten times. The chain joins TRBV7-2 to TRBJ2-2, with D tentatively TRBD1 (6 bases). Germline-derived CDR1 and CDR2 are SGHTA and FQGNSA. The CDR3 covers 14 residues. Trimming took off 3 bases at V and 4 bases at J, with 9 bases between the two ends. Here the CDR3 reads CASSFPQGTGELFF. CDR3 nucleotides: TGTGCCAGCAGCTTTCCACAGGGCACCGGGGAGCTGTTTTTT.

V gene TRBV29-1 combines with J gene TRBJ2-7; 7 nucleotides agree with TRBD1. Trimming removed 5 bases from V and 3 bases from J; junction bases left unmatched: 10. The CDR3 runs to 14 residues. Germline assignment: CDR1 SQVTM and CDR2 ANQGSEA. The CDR3 DNA reads TGCAGCGTTAAGGGCGGACAGGCTATCTACGAGCAGTACTTC. Protein product: CSVKGGQAIYEQYF.

This clonotype was seen a handful of times. This chain links TRBV6-2 or TRBV6-3 with TRBJ1-5; 8 bases are a match to TRBD1. This CDR3 is built from 16 residues. Losses at the gene ends were 6 bases for V and 0 bases for J; bases not matched to a gene: 7. Germline V lookup: CDR1 MNHEY, CDR2 SVGEGT. The CDR3, as DNA: TGTGCCAGCAGCCATGACAGGGGTTATAGCAATCAGCCCCAGCATTTT. Translating it yields CASSHDRGYSNQPQHF.